The 9 T cell receptor beta chains listed next were all sequenced from one sample in a study of T-cell reconstitution after alpha-beta-depleted transplantation in children. During its preparation, the TCRbeta library received unique molecular identifiers. TCRdb ran MiXCR on the PCR reads and lists one entry per CDR3 protein. The data hold about 400,000 distinct CDR3 sequences, with roughly 22% observed a single time. Sequenced material: PBMCs from the stem cell graft donor, taken from the stem cell graft. All receptors derive from a human donor who donated a stem cell graft to a child with acute myeloid leukemia.

The chain has TRBV4-2 and TRBJ2-7, with TRBD2 identical over 13 bases. CDR1 LGHNA and CDR2 YNFKEQ come from the germline V gene. The ends lost 2 bases at V and 4 bases at J; junction bases unmatched: 8. The CDR3 is 17 residues long. The CDR3 region is CASSQPNGLAGVYEQYF. CDR3 bases: TGTGCCAGCAGCCAACCTAATGGACTAGCGGGAGTTTACGAGCAGTACTTC.

On this clonotype: One junction end disagrees with the germline gene, perhaps due to a read error. CDR3 residues: CASSSGTSGSSF. The CDR3, as DNA: TGTGCCAGCAGTTCGGGTACTAGCGGGAGTTCCTTC. J is TRBJ2-7 and V is TRBV12-3 or TRBV12-4; TRBD2 agrees at 11 bases. This CDR3 has 12 amino acids.

This clonotype was recorded many times. The CDR3, as DNA: TGCAGTGCTCTGGACTACCAAGAGACCCAGTACTTC. Translating it yields CSALDYQETQYF. The rearrangement uses TRBV20-1 and TRBJ2-5, with D possibly TRBD2 on 5 matching bases. The CDR3 has 12 residues. V was trimmed by 5 bases and J by 0 bases, leaving 7 bases between them. Looked up from germline, CDR1 is DFQATT and CDR2 is SNEGSKA (reference sequence).

There are a few counts of this clonotype. This chain links TRBV9 with TRBJ1-5; the D gene is possibly TRBD1 (6 bases). CDR3 length: 14 amino acids. The V end was cut by 7 bases, the J end by 4 bases, with 15 bases between. The germline V gene encodes CDR1 SGDLS and CDR2 YYNGEE. The CDR3 nucleotides read TGTGCCAGCGGGGGGCAGGGAGCGAATCAGCCCCAGCATTTT. This sequence encodes CASGGQGANQPQHF.

The chain recombines TRBV7-8 with TRBJ2-7, with 9 bases aligning to TRBD1. This CDR3 has 15 residues. Germline assignment: CDR1 SGHVS and CDR2 FQNEAQ. The J segment lost 3 bases and the V segment lost 5 bases, leaving 8 bases of the junction unmatched. The CDR3 region is CASSPAGTGIYEQYF. For the CDR3, the DNA is TGTGCCAGCAGCCCCGCCGGGACAGGGATCTACGAGCAGTACTTC.

This chain connects TRBV24-1 to TRBJ2-2; 13 bases align to TRBD2. The junction had 8 bases not matched to a gene; V was cut back by 8 bases and J by 6 bases. Germline assignment: CDR1 KGHDR and CDR2 SFDVKD. There are 16 residues in the CDR3. DNA of the CDR3: TGTGCCACCACCGGGACTAGCGGGGTAGGGCCCGGGGAGCTGTTTTTT. It specifies CATTGTSGVGPGELFF.

The chain is built from TRBV19 and TRBJ1-1; TRBD1 aligns across 7 bases. After removal of 6 bases from V and 5 bases from J, the junction contained 6 bases not matched to a gene. In germline, CDR1 is LNHDA, CDR2 SQIVND (reference sequence). The CDR3 has 13 residues. CDR3 sequence (DNA): TGTGCCAGTAGGAACAGGGGAAGTACTGAAGCTTTCTTT. It is translated as CASRNRGSTEAFF.

The chain uses TRBV20-1 and TRBJ2-1, with a possible D match to TRBD2 (5 bases). CDR3 length: 13 residues. In germline, CDR1 is DFQATT, CDR2 SNEGSKA (reference sequence). The CDR3 spells CRAVLATYNEQFF. In DNA, the CDR3 is TGCAGGGCCGTCCTAGCAACTTACAATGAGCAGTTCTTC.

This clonotype has more than one count but fewer than ten. The genes are TRBV5-6 and TRBJ2-7, with 9 bases matching TRBD2. V was clipped by 2 bases and J by 2 bases; unmatched bases: 5. The germline V gene has CDR1 SGHDT and CDR2 YYEEEE. The CDR3 is 15 residues long. The CDR3 sequence: CASSFGLAFTYEQYF. The CDR3 DNA sequence: TGTGCCAGCAGCTTCGGACTAGCGTTCACCTACGAGCAGTACTTC.